The sequence of this TCR beta chain was determined in a study of T cells in Graves' hyperthyroidism and ophthalmopathy. Study-wide points: Model-based prediction identified ophthalmopathy a median about 6 months prior to its onset.

The CDR3 regions of TCR beta were amplified from RNA transcripts. HTBI primers drove first-round RT-PCR of the TCR CDR3. From the multiplex PCR reads, TCRdb called clonotypes with MiXCR, one entry per CDR3 protein. The table lists around 700,000 distinct CDR3 sequences, roughly 20% of them singletons, with 16% in the top ten. This clonotype was counted many times. Its antigen is currently unknown. Germline CDR1 and CDR2: SGHAT and FQNNGV. The CDR3 has 16 residues. Trimming removed 5 bases from V and 1 base from J; junction bases left unmatched: 8. The sample consisted of blood. The receptor was derived from a woman in her 50s with Graves' hyperthyroidism that later progressed to Graves' ophthalmopathy. The chain recombines TRBV11-2 with TRBJ2-1; TRBD2 matches 7 bases. CDR3 in amino acids: CASSKRTSRSYNEQFF. Here the CDR3 DNA reads TGTGCCAGCAGCAAACGGACTAGTCGATCCTACAATGAGCAGTTCTTC.